One sample yielded the 8 T cell receptor beta chains listed below, sequenced in a study of CXCR3-negative and CXCR3-positive naive CD8 T cells. TRB cDNA was prepared as libraries by UMI-labeled 5' RACE. TCRdb reworked the 5' RACE reads into one entry per CDR3 protein, no DNA. In all, the sample yields 100,000 to 150,000 distinct CDR3 sequences. The sequencing sample was made of naive CXCR3- CD8+ T cells from blood. Subset specified: CD45RO-CCR7+CD27+CD95- naive CD8+ T cells lacking CXCR3 (TNR3-). The receptors originated from a human donor in good health. Some clones in this sample may be carry-over from other donors' samples.

The J gene is TRBJ2-1, the V gene TRBV10-1. This CDR3 is built from 17 residues. CDR1 and CDR2 (germline): WNHNN, SYGVQD (reference sequence). The CDR3 protein is CASSEDGVVSSYNEQFF.

The rearrangement links TRBV7-8 to TRBJ2-7. Germline values: CDR1 SGHVS, CDR2 FQNEAQ. The CDR3 contains 16 residues. The chain's CDR3 is CASSLETDRNSYEQYF. Full variable domain (remainder filled in from reference TRBV7-8 and TRBJ2-7): GAGVSQSPRYKVAKRGQDVALRCDPISGHVSLFWYQQALGQGPEFLTYFQNEAQLDKSGLPSDRFFAERPEGSVSTLKIQRTQQEDSAVYLCASSLETDRNSYEQYFGPGTRLTVT.

The chain couples TRBV28 to TRBJ2-3. CDR1 MDHEN and CDR2 SYDVKM come from the germline V gene. The CDR3 is 14 amino acids. CDR3 sequence reads: CASSLSSSTDTQYF.

The chain is built from TRBV7-9 and TRBJ2-2; without DNA, the TCRdb call of TRBD1 cannot be checked. This CDR3 comprises 16 residues. Germline V gene data show CDR1 as SEHNR and CDR2 as FQNEAQ (reference sequence). CDR3 in amino acids: CASSSYRDTYTGELFF.

This sequence joins TRBV29-1 and TRBJ2-1. The CDR3 runs 14 residues. CDR1 SQVTM and CDR2 ANQGSEA come from the germline V gene. The CDR3 spells CSVALLPPYNEQFF.

This CDR3 is CSARDLTPGNEQFF. The J gene is TRBJ2-1, the V gene TRBV20-1; absent DNA, TCRdb's TRBD1 call cannot be checked. This CDR3 is built from 14 residues. Per germline, CDR1 DFQATT and CDR2 SNEGSKA (reference sequence).

V is TRBV12-3 or TRBV12-4 and J is TRBJ1-1; TCRdb's assignment of TRBD1 cannot be checked, as there is no DNA. The CDR3 is 13 amino acids. This chain's CDR3 is CASTPAGDTEAFF.

The chain has TRBV28 and TRBJ1-1. CDR3 length equals 14 residues. Looked up from germline, CDR1 is MDHEN and CDR2 is SYDVKM. CDR3 region: CASSSLGRDTEAFF.